This TCR beta chain was recorded in a study of blood T cell repertoires in COVID-19. Turning to the study itself: Sites in the United States, Italy and Spain provided acute and convalescent COVID-19 samples. From T cells, B-cell-depleted T cells, or PBMCs came the material, which was cDNA or gDNA.

Patients in Seattle were enrolled during active infection, then followed longitudinally. Looked up from germline, CDR1 is SGHTA and CDR2 is FQGTGA. V was cut by 2 bases and J by 1 base, with 8 bases left in between. The CDR3 consists of 14 residues. Methods used by the authors: It was from reference gene primer amplification that nucleated cell counts were estimated. Generated by immunoSEQ multiplex PCR, the TCRdb table keeps only in-frame clones and is missing some. V and J calls and clone size are as listed in that table; D and trimming were resolved from the DNA. The sample lists fewer than 200,000 clones, roughly 88% seen once, with roughly 5% in the top ten.

This sequence was found in a man aged 18 to 35 with COVID-19, enrolled during active disease. J is TRBJ2-5 and V is TRBV7-3, with a possible D match to TRBD1 (6 bases). The sample comprised peripheral blood. CDR3 nucleotides: TGTGCCAGCAGCTTACAGGGGTCCCAAGAGACCCAGTACTTC. Protein: CASSLQGSQETQYF.